The present T cell receptor beta chain was sequenced within a study of T-cell memory formation after mild COVID-19. A few counts support this clonotype. What it binds is unknown. The study, taken as a whole, reports: Clones contracting across day 15 to 85 had a balanced CD4/CD8 profile; later expanding clones leaned CD4+. Specificity for SARS-CoV-2 was not confirmed among the second-wave clones peaking on day 37. Mostly located in CM and EM were contracting CD4+ clones, with contracting CD8+ clones located in EMRA.

Germline V gives CDR1 MNHEY, CDR2 SVGEGT. V dropped 4 bases and J dropped 3; count of bases not matched to a gene: 3. The CDR3 is made up of 13 amino acids. Each CDR3 protein gets one entry after TCRdb re-called the 5' RACE reads with MiXCR. The sample has more than 100,000 distinct CDR3 sequences, 15% to 20% seen once; the top ten hold approximately 4.7%. Source material: PBMCs or a T cell subset sorted from them (not recorded which). The chain carries TRBV6-2 or TRBV6-3 and TRBJ2-7; 7 bases align to TRBD1. This sequence was found in a man between 18 and 35 years old who had mild COVID-19 (a few samples of this study predate the infection). Cell type and time point are not known. The CDR3 DNA follows: TGTGCCAGCAGTTGGGACAGATACTACGAGCAGTACTTC. Protein product: CASSWDRYYEQYF.